The source of this T cell receptor beta chain is a study of a mutant IDH1 vaccine in newly diagnosed glioma. Study at large: Radiotherapy, temozolomide, or both had been given previously, and both were given to most.

As concerns this clone: Its antigen is not known.

Data came from immunoSEQ multiplex PCR; TCRdb stores just in-frame clones and leaves some out. The sample consists of about 96,000 clones, about 80% of them appearing once. Documented time point: baseline, week 1 (first vaccination visit). Treatment: pre-vaccination baseline after standard-of-care therapy. Notes on the study in general: The study observed vaccine-induced immune responses in more than 80% of patients. Variations in leading peripheral T cell clonotypes appeared to have no connection with pseudoprogression.

The CDR3 is 15 amino acids. Germline V gene lookup returns CDR1 PRHDT and CDR2 FYEKMQ (reference sequence). Trimming stripped 5 bases from V and 0 bases from J, with 12 bases between. V is TRBV13 and J is TRBJ2-3, with D possibly matching TRBD2 (5 bases). The source of this sequence is a man aged 40-50 years with glioma. Sequencing used PBMCs, obtained from a glioma patient treated with radiotherapy, temozolomide or both. As DNA, the CDR3 is TGTGCCAGCAGCCCATGGACTTCTAGCACAGATACGCAGTATTTT. Translating gives CASSPWTSSTDTQYF.